This record concerns one T cell receptor (beta chain) sequence. What it recognizes is unknown. The entry originates in a study of shared clonotypes between healthy human individuals. Into CD45RA+ naive and CD45RA-negative memory subsets, the CD4+ cells were split. The study, taken as a whole, reports: Clonotypes shared by all four sorted-subset donors had higher generation probabilities than non-shared clonotypes.

The assay was run at deep level. Genomic DNA (from each subset) was split evenly across several immunoSEQ plates. This table comes from immunoSEQ multiplex PCR, and its TCRdb copy is limited to in-frame clones, with some not included. This sample has around 700,000 clones, with about 78% found just once. V was trimmed by 6 bases and J by 5 bases, leaving 13 bases between them. Germline V gene sequence: CDR1 WNHNN, CDR2 SYGVQD (reference sequence). CDR3 size: 14 residues. The V and J genes are TRBV10-1 and TRBJ2-2; tentatively, D is TRBD2 (5 bases). The TCR sequence derives from a woman younger than 45 in good health. Input material: memory CD4+ T cells sorted from blood. Subset described: CD45RA-negative fraction. CDR3 DNA: TGCGCCAGCAGCCTACTAGGAACGACCGGGGAGCTGTTTTTT. It specifies CASSLLGTTGELFF.